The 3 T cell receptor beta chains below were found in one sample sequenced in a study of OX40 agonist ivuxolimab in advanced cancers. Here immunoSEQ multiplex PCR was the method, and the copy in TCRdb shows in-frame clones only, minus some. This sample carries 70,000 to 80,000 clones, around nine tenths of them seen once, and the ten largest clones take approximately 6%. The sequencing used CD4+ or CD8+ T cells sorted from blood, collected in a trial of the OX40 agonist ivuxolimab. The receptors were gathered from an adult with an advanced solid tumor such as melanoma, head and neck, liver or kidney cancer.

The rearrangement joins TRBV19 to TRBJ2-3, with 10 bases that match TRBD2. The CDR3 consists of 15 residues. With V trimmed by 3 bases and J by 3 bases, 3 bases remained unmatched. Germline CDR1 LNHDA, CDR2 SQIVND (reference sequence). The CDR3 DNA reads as TGTGCCAGTAGTATTAGCGGGGGGACAACAGATACGCAGTATTTT. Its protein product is CASSISGGTTDTQYF. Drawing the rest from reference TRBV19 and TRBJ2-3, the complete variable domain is DGGITQSPKYLFRKEGQNVTLSCEQNLNHDAMYWYRQDPGQGLRLIYYSQIVNDFQKGDIAEGYSVSREKKESFPLTVTSAQKNPTAFYLCASSISGGTTDTQYFGPGTRLTVL.

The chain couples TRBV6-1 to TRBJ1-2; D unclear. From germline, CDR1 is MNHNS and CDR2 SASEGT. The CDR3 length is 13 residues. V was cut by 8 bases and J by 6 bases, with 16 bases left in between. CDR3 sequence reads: CASGVHPRDGYTF. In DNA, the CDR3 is TGTGCCAGCGGCGTACATCCACGCGATGGCTACACCTTC.

CDR3 bases: TGTGCCAGCAGCTGGCGAGGGGCCGACTATAGCAATCAGCCCCAGCATTTT. The encoded protein is CASSWRGADYSNQPQHF. This chain uses TRBV5-8 with TRBJ1-5; a weak D match, TRBD1 (5 bases). CDR3 size: 17 residues. Germline CDR1 is SGHTS and CDR2 is YDEGEE. V lost 3 bases to trimming and J lost 0 bases, with 16 bases between them.